The following is a TCR beta chain sequence with its context. These data originate in a study of blood T cell repertoires in COVID-19. Turning to the study itself: Italy, Spain and the United States were the sources of the convalescent and acute COVID-19 samples. In each case, the material was cDNA or gDNA derived from T cells, B-cell-depleted T cells, or PBMCs.

Germline V gives CDR1 LNHDA, CDR2 SQIVND (reference sequence). The CDR3 has 15 residues. J lost 9 bases, V lost 3 bases, and 7 bases had no gene match. Per the authors' pipeline: Amplifying reference gene primers gave estimates of nucleated cell counts. Measured with immunoSEQ multiplex PCR; TCRdb has only the in-frame clones, and not every one. D and trimming were read from the DNA, whereas the V and J calls and clone size are those reported in that table. The sample lists approximately 290,000 clones, about 89% occurring once. The clonotype was recovered from a man aged 25-40 years with acute or convalescent COVID-19. The chain uses TRBV19 and TRBJ1-5; 11 bases agree with TRBD1. The specimen sequenced was peripheral blood. The CDR3 reads CASSMGQGVMVPQHF. The DNA of the CDR3 is TGTGCCAGTAGTATGGGACAGGGGGTTATGGTGCCCCAGCATTTT. Supplemented by reference TRBV19 and TRBJ1-5, the full variable domain reads DGGITQSPKYLFRKEGQNVTLSCEQNLNHDAMYWYRQDPGQGLRLIYYSQIVNDFQKGDIAEGYSVSREKKESFPLTVTSAQKNPTAFYLCASSMGQGVMVPQHFGDGTRLSIL.